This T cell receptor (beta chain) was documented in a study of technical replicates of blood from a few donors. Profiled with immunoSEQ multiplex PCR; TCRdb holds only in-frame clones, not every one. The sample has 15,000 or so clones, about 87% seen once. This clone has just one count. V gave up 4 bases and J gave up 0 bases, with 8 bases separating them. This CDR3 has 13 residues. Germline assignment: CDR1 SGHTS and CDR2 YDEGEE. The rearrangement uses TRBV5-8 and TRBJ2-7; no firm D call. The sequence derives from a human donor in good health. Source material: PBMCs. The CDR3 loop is CASSPPSSYEQYF. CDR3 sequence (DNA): TGTGCCAGCAGCCCTCCCAGCTCCTACGAGCAGTACTTC.